Listed below are T cell receptor beta chains from one sample, sequenced in a study of identical twins. A single record per CDR3 protein comes from TCRdb applying MiXCR to the 5' RACE reads. The sample includes roughly 570,000 distinct CDR3 sequences, nearly 10% of them seen just once. These data were also filed under a second study, of yellow fever vaccine responses in identical twins.

The sequenced sample was PBMCs. The receptor set was obtained from a woman between 18 and 30 years old in good health. Each CDR3 is given without its conserved first and last residue. A D gene is named only where the DNA matches it firmly.

>NA|TRBJ2-1|TRBV5-1
ASRYRELLYNEQF
>NA|TRBJ2-7|TRBV5-1
ASSFSGGPSYEQY
>NA|TRBJ1-1|TRBV6-2/TRBV6-3
ASTQTLGPNTEAF
>TRBD2|TRBJ2-3|TRBV4-3
ASSQDLAGASDTQY
>NA|TRBJ2-1|TRBV7-3
ASSPRTGQHNEQF
>NA|TRBJ2-1|TRBV6-5
ASSYGRREGNEQF
>TRBD2|TRBJ2-3|TRBV11-3
ASSLSQRETDTQY
>NA|TRBJ2-3|TRBV5-1
ASSEAETTDTQY
>NA|TRBJ2-1|TRBV6-5
ASSYASSLGNEQF
>TRBD2|TRBJ2-7|TRBV10-3
AIRGLAGGSTYEQY
>TRBD1|TRBJ2-1|TRBV7-3
ASSPTGVTDNEQF
>TRBD2|TRBJ2-4|TRBV5-1
ASSHSPGGVNIQY
>TRBD2|TRBJ2-3|TRBV20-1
SASRLAGDSDTQY
>TRBD2|TRBJ2-3|TRBV28
ASSLSGGSADTQY
>TRBD1|TRBJ2-1|TRBV5-1
ASSLRTGGGDEQF